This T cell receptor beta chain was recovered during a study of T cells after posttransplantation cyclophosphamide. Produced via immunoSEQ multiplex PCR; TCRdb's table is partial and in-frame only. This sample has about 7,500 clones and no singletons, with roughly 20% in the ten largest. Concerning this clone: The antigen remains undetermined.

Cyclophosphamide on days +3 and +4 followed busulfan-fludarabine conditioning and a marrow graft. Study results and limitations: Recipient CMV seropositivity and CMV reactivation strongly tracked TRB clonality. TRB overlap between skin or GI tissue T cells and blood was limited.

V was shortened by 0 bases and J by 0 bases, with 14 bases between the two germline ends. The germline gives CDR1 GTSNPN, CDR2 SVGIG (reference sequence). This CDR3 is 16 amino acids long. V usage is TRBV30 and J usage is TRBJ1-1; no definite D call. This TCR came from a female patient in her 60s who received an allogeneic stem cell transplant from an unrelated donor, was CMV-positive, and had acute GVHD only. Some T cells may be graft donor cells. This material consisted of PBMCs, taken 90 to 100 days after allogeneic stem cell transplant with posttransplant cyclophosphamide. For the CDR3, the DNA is TGTGCCTGGAGTGTTCTCTCGCCCACTGTGAACACTGAAGCTTTCTTT. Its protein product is CAWSVLSPTVNTEAFF.